These 21 T cell receptor beta chains originate from one sample sequenced in a study of cytomegalovirus exposure and HLA in healthy donors. In the PCR, 60 Vbeta and 13 Jbeta primers were used. The data were produced by immunoSEQ multiplex PCR, yet TCRdb's version contains in-frame clones alone and is incomplete. Among 150,000 to 200,000 clones listed, roughly 80% were seen once. Sequenced material: PBMCs. These receptors came from a male donor in good health and CMV-seronegative.

This chain links TRBV6-6 with TRBJ2-2, with TRBD2 as a possible D gene (6 bases). Trimming left V 5 bases short and J 5 bases short, with 12 bases between. CDR3 length: 14 amino acids. Per germline, CDR1 MNHNY and CDR2 SVGAGI (reference sequence). The CDR3 is CASSNVGGTGELFF. CDR3 nucleotide sequence: TGTGCCAGCAGTAACGTGGGGGGAACCGGGGAGCTGTTTTTT.

V gene TRBV19 combines with J gene TRBJ1-4, with 8 bases identical to TRBD1. Germline trimming cut 10 bases from V and 0 bases from J; bases unmatched to any gene: 16. This CDR3 is 18 amino acids long. The germline V gene encodes CDR1 LNHDA and CDR2 SQIVND (reference sequence). CDR3 residues: CANRTFDRGLATNEKLFF. The CDR3 coding sequence is TGTGCCAACCGAACCTTTGACAGGGGCCTTGCAACTAATGAAAAACTGTTTTTT.

The chain links TRBV25-1 to TRBJ1-6; D unclear. Germline V CDR1 and CDR2: MGHDK, SYGVNS. There are 12 residues in the CDR3. Trimming took 2 bases from V and 7 from J, leaving 3 bases between them. This CDR3 is CASSEQNSPLHF. CDR3 DNA sequence: TGTGCCAGCAGTGAACAGAATTCACCCCTCCACTTT.

The rearrangement links TRBV2 to TRBJ1-4; D possibly corresponds to TRBD1 (5 bases). In germline, CDR1 is SNHLY, CDR2 FYNNEI. The V end lost 6 bases, the J end lost 0 bases, and 8 bases lay between the germline ends. The CDR3 length is 14 residues. Written as DNA, the CDR3 is TGTGCCAGCAGGAGACAGACAACTAATGAAAAACTGTTTTTT. Translated: CASRRQTTNEKLFF.

The rearrangement links TRBV2 to TRBJ2-1; TRBD2 agrees at 11 bases. Losses at the gene ends were 2 bases for V and 1 base for J; bases not matched to a gene: 4. This CDR3 is built from 17 residues. CDR1 is SNHLY and CDR2 is FYNNEI in the germline V gene. The DNA for the CDR3 is TGTGCCAGCAGTGAACTAGCGGGAGGCGGGTCCTACAATGAGCAGTTCTTC. Translation gives CASSELAGGGSYNEQFF.

This clone came up a few times. The chain links TRBV30 to TRBJ1-1, with 8 bases that match TRBD1. The germline V gene encodes CDR1 GTSNPN and CDR2 SVGIG (reference sequence). Trimming took 2 bases from V and 0 from J; bases not matched to a gene: 5. The CDR3 has 15 amino acids. CDR3 in DNA: TGTGCCTGGAGTCATGAGACAGGGGTGAACACTGAAGCTTTCTTT. Translated, it gives CAWSHETGVNTEAFF.

The CDR3 region is CASSVSGGNYEQYF. The CDR3 nucleotides are TGTGCCAGCAGCGTTAGCGGGGGGAACTACGAGCAGTACTTC. J is TRBJ2-7 and V is TRBV9; 10 bases match TRBD2. CDR3 size: 14 residues. J lost 3 bases, V lost 2 bases, and 2 bases had no gene match. CDR1 and CDR2 (germline): SGDLS, YYNGEE.

The chain has TRBV10-1 and TRBJ2-2, with 14 bases aligning to TRBD2. Per the germline V gene, CDR1 is WNHNN and CDR2 is SYGVQD (reference sequence). The J segment lost 4 bases and the V segment lost 4 bases, leaving 5 bases of the junction unmatched. This CDR3 comprises 17 residues. CDR3 sequence (DNA): TGCGCCAGCAGTGCCAGACTAGCGGGAGGGTTCACCGGGGAGCTGTTTTTT. Protein sequence: CASSARLAGGFTGELFF.

J is TRBJ2-6 and V is TRBV7-2; D is unresolved. The V end lost 5 bases, the J end lost 1 base, and 12 bases lay between the germline ends. CDR3 length: 16 amino acids. Germline-derived CDR1 and CDR2 are SGHTA and FQGNSA. The CDR3 nucleotides are TGTGCCAGCAGCCCTACCCGGGTGTCTGGGGCCAACGTCCTGACTTTC. It codes for CASSPTRVSGANVLTF. Drawing the rest from reference TRBV7-2 and TRBJ2-6, the complete variable domain is GAGVSQSPSNKVTEKGKDVELRCDPISGHTALYWYRQSLGQGLEFLIYFQGNSAPDKSGLPSDRFSAERTGGSVSTLTIQRTQQEDSAVYLCASSPTRVSGANVLTFGAGSRLTVL.

The V gene is TRBV30, the J gene TRBJ2-7, with 11 nucleotides matching TRBD2. Germline assignment: CDR1 GTSNPN and CDR2 SVGIG (reference sequence). V was pared by 1 base and J by 6 bases, with 5 bases of the junction left unmatched. There are 14 residues in the CDR3. The CDR3 protein is CAWSATSGVVEQYF. CDR3 in DNA: TGTGCCTGGAGTGCGACTAGCGGGGTTGTCGAGCAGTACTTC.

J is TRBJ2-1 and V is TRBV7-3, with 7 nucleotides matching TRBD2. V lost 5 bases, J lost 4 bases, and 8 bases stayed unmatched. Germline CDR1 SGHTA, CDR2 FQGTGA. This CDR3 is 15 amino acids long. The DNA of the CDR3 is TGTGCCAGCAGCAAAAGGCTAGCGGAGTACAATGAGCAGTTCTTC. As protein: CASSKRLAEYNEQFF.

This chain links TRBV29-1 with TRBJ2-1, with 7 nucleotides matching TRBD2. The CDR3 contains 17 residues. Trimming at V came to 1 base and at J to 7 bases, leaving 16 bases not matched to a gene. Germline CDR1 and CDR2: SQVTM and ANQGSEA. The CDR3 sequence is CSVEVPLANPWRNEQFF. Written as DNA, the CDR3 is TGCAGCGTTGAAGTTCCACTAGCGAATCCATGGCGTAATGAGCAGTTCTTC.

The genes are TRBV19 and TRBJ2-7; 7 positions agree with TRBD2. This CDR3 contains 13 residues. CDR1 and CDR2 from the germline V gene are LNHDA and SQIVND (reference sequence). Trimming removed 8 bases from V and 7 bases from J; junction bases left unmatched: 11. The CDR3 sequence: CASGAGDQREQYF. The CDR3 nucleotides read TGTGCCAGTGGGGCGGGGGACCAACGAGAGCAGTACTTC. Based on the CDR3 plus reference TRBV19 and TRBJ2-7, the full variable domain is DGGITQSPKYLFRKEGQNVTLSCEQNLNHDAMYWYRQDPGQGLRLIYYSQIVNDFQKGDIAEGYSVSREKKESFPLTVTSAQKNPTAFYLCASGAGDQREQYFGPGTRLTVT.

This chain links TRBV6-1 with TRBJ1-1; no definite D call. V lost 8 bases and J lost 4, with 14 bases in between. Germline values: CDR1 MNHNS, CDR2 SASEGT. This CDR3 is built from 13 residues. The CDR3 here is CASGQNGGTEAFF. CDR3 bases: TGTGCCAGCGGTCAAAACGGAGGCACTGAAGCTTTCTTT.

This sequence joins TRBV19 and TRBJ1-1, with 8 nucleotides matching TRBD1. The CDR3 is made up of 13 amino acids. J lost 4 bases, V lost 5 bases, and 3 bases had no gene match. The germline CDR1 and CDR2 sequences are LNHDA and SQIVND (reference sequence). CDR3 in DNA: TGTGCCAGTAGTCAGGGGGCAGGCACTGAAGCTTTCTTT. Its translation is CASSQGAGTEAFF.

The CDR3 region has the DNA TGTGCCAGCCGGCAGGGCCTCTACGAGCAGTACTTC. It translates to CASRQGLYEQYF. This chain uses TRBV28 with TRBJ2-7, with D perhaps TRBD1 (5 bases). The V end was cut by 8 bases, the J end by 3 bases, with 11 bases between. Germline V gene data show CDR1 as MDHEN and CDR2 as SYDVKM. This CDR3 has 12 residues.

This chain uses TRBV30 with TRBJ2-5; 11 bases map to TRBD2. The CDR3 covers 15 residues. In germline, CDR1 is GTSNPN, CDR2 SVGIG (reference sequence). Germline trimming cut 5 bases from V and 4 bases from J; bases unmatched to any gene: 9. CDR3 loop: CAWGRLAGFVETQYF. The CDR3 coding sequence is TGTGCCTGGGGTAGACTAGCGGGGTTTGTAGAGACCCAGTACTTC. Full variable domain (missing parts from reference TRBV30 and TRBJ2-5): SQTIHQWPATLVQPVGSPLSLECTVEGTSNPNLYWYRQAAGRGLQLLFYSVGIGQISSEVPQNLSASRPQDRQFILSSKKLLLSDSGFYLCAWGRLAGFVETQYFGPGTRLLVL.

The chain joins TRBV6-1 to TRBJ1-1; 7 bases line up with TRBD1. Germline CDR1 MNHNS, CDR2 SASEGT. The trim removed 3 bases at V and 5 bases at J, leaving 12 bases unmatched. The CDR3 spans 16 residues. The CDR3 reads CASSDRGGLTGTEAFF. DNA for the CDR3: TGTGCCAGCAGTGATCGGGGGGGTCTGACAGGGACTGAAGCTTTCTTT.

The chain carries TRBV7-9 and TRBJ2-7; D perhaps matches TRBD1 (6 bases). CDR3 length: 16 amino acids. V was cut by 4 bases and J by 1 base, with 17 bases left in between. Germline V gene sequence: CDR1 SEHNR, CDR2 FQNEAQ (reference sequence). CDR3 amino acids: CASSYPGQGVSYEQYF. CDR3 in DNA: TGTGCCAGCAGCTATCCGGGACAAGGCGTTTCCTACGAGCAGTACTTC.

This clone occurred once. The CDR3 loop is CASSDAGYGNTIYF. CDR3 DNA sequence: TGTGCCAGCAGTGACGCAGGGTATGGAAACACCATATATTTT. The chain has TRBV27 and TRBJ1-3, with TRBD1 as a possible D gene (5 bases). The germline V and J ends were trimmed by 5 bases and 3 bases, with 11 bases remaining between them. Germline CDR1 MNHEY, CDR2 SMNVEV (reference sequence). There are 14 residues in the CDR3.

The genes are TRBV4-3 and TRBJ2-2; 8 bases line up with TRBD2. The germline V gene encodes CDR1 LGHNA and CDR2 YSLEER. V lost 0 bases and J lost 1; bases outside the gene matches: 4. The CDR3 is 17 amino acids. The CDR3 DNA reads TGCGCCAGCAGCCAAGATTGGCTAGCGGGGAACACCGGGGAGCTGTTTTTT. It translates to CASSQDWLAGNTGELFF.